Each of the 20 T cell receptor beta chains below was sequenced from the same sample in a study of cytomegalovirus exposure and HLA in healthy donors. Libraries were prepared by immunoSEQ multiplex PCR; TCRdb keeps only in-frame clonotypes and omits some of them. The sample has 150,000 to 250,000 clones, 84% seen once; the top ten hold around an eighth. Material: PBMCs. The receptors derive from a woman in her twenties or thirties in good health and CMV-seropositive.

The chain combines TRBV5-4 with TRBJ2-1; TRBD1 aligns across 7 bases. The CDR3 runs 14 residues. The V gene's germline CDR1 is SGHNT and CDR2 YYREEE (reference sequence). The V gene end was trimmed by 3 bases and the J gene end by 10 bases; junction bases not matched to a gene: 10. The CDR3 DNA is TGTGCCAGCAGCTGGGGGCTATCGACAGGGGAGCAGTTCTTC. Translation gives CASSWGLSTGEQFF. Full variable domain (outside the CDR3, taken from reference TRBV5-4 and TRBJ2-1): ETGVTQSPTHLIKTRGQQVTLRCSSQSGHNTVSWYQQALGQGPQFIFQYYREEENGRGNFPPRFSGLQFPNYSSELNVNALELDDSALYLCASSWGLSTGEQFFGPGTRLTVL.

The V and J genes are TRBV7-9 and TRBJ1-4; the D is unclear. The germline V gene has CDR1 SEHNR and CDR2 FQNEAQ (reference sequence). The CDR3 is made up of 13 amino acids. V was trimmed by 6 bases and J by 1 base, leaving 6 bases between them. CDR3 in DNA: TGTGCCAGCAGACGAGGAACTAATGAAAAACTGTTTTTT. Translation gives CASRRGTNEKLFF.

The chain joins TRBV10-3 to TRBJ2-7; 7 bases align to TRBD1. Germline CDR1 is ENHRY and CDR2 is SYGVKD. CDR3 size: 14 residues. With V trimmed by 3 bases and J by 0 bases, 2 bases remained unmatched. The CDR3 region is CAISDPGGSYEQYF. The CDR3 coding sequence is TGTGCCATCAGTGATCCAGGGGGCTCCTACGAGCAGTACTTC.

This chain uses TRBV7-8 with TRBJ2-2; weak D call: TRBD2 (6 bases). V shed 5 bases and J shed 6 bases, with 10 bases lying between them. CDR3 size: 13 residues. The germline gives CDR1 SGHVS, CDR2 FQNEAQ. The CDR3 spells CASSHSSAGELFF. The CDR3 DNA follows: TGTGCCAGCAGCCATTCTAGCGCCGGGGAGCTGTTTTTT.

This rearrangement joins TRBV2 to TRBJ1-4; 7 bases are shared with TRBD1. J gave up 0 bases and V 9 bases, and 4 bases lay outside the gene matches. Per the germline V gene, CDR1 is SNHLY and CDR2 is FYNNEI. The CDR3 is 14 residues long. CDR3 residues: CASRGQTTNEKLFF. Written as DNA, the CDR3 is TGTGCCAGTCGGGGACAGACAACTAATGAAAAACTGTTTTTT.

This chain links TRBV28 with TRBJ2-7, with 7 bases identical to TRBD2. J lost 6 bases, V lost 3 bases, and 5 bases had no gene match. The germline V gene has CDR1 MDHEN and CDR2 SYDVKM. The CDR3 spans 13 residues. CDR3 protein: CASSFREGLEQYF. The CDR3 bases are TGTGCCAGCAGTTTCAGGGAGGGGCTCGAGCAGTACTTC.

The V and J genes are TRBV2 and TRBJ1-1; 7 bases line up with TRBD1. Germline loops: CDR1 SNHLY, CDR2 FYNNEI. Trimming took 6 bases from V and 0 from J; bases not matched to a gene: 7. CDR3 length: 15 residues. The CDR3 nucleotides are TGTGCCAGCAGGGGGACAGAGAGCATGAACACTGAAGCTTTCTTT. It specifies CASRGTESMNTEAFF.

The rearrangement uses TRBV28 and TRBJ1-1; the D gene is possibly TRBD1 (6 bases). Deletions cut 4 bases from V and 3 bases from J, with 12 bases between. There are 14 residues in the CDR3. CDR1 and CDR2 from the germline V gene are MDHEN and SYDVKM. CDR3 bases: TGTGCCAGCAGTTCTACAGGGTTTTACACTGAAGCTTTCTTT. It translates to CASSSTGFYTEAFF.

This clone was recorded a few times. The CDR3 is CASSQDSFGSNQPQHF. CDR3 coding DNA: TGTGCCAGCAGCCAAGATAGTTTTGGTTCGAATCAGCCCCAGCATTTT. The genes are TRBV4-2 and TRBJ1-5, with D hard to call. Germline values: CDR1 LGHNA, CDR2 YNFKEQ. The CDR3 has 16 residues. Trimming stripped 0 bases from V and 4 bases from J, with 13 bases between.

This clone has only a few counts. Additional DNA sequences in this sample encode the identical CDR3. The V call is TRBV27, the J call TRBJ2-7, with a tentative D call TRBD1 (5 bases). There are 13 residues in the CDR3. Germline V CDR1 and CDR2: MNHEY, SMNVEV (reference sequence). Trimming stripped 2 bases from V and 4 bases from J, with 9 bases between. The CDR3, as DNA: TGTGCCAGCAGTTTACGGACAACTTACGAGCAGTACTTC. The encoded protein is CASSLRTTYEQYF.

CDR3 region: CATSSRKSHRGFGETNEQFF. DNA of the CDR3: TGTGCCACCAGCAGTCGTAAGTCCCATAGAGGGTTTGGAGAGACCAATGAGCAGTTCTTC. V gene TRBV15 combines with J gene TRBJ2-1; perhaps TRBD2 as D (5 bases). This CDR3 contains 20 residues. V lost 3 bases and J lost 6, with 30 bases in between. Germline lookup yields CDR1 LNHNV and CDR2 YYDKDF (reference sequence).

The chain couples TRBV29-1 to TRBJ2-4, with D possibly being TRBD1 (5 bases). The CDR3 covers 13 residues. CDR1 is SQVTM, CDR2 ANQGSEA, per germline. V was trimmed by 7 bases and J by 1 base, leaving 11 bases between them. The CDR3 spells CSAAPGAKNIQYF. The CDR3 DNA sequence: TGCAGCGCGGCCCCAGGGGCCAAAAACATTCAGTACTTC.

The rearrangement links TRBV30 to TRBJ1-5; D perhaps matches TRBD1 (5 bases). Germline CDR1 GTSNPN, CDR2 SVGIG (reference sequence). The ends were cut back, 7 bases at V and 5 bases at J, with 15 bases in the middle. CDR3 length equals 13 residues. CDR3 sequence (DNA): TGTGCCTCATCCCCGGGGGTGGATCAGCCCCAGCATTTT. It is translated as CASSPGVDQPQHF.

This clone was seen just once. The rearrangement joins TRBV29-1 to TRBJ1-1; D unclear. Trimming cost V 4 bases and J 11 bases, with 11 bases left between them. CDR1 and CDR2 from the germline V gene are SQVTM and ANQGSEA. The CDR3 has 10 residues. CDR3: CSVVGGPAFF. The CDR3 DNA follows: TGCAGCGTTGTCGGAGGGCCGGCTTTCTTT.

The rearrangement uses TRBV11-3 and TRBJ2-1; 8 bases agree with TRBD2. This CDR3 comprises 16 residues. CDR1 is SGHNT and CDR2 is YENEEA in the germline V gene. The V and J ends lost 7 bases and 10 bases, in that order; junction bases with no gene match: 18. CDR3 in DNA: TGTGCCAGCACCGACAGAAGCGGGAGAAGGGTTGAAGAGCAGTTCTTC. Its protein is CASTDRSGRRVEEQFF.

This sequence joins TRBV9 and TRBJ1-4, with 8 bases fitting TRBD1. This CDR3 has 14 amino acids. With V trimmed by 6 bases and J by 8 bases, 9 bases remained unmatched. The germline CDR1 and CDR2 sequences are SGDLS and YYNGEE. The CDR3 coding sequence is TGTGCCAGCAACACGGGACAGGAAAGGGAAAAACTGTTTTTT. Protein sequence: CASNTGQEREKLFF.

The DNA for the CDR3 is TGTGCCACCAGCCTCCTTCCCGTGGGGACAGGTACTGGAAACACCATATATTTT. Protein product: CATSLLPVGTGTGNTIYF. This chain joins TRBV15 and TRBJ1-3; TRBD1 matches at 8 bases. The V gene end was trimmed by 5 bases and the J gene end by 2 bases; junction bases not matched to a gene: 14. The CDR3 spans 18 residues. Germline V gene lookup returns CDR1 LNHNV and CDR2 YYDKDF (reference sequence).

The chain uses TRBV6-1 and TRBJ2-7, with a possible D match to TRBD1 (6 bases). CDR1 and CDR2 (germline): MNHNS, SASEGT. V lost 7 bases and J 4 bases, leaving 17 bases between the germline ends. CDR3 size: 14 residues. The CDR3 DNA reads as TGTGCCAGCATCAGGGGACACGGGCCGTACGAGCAGTACTTC. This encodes CASIRGHGPYEQYF.

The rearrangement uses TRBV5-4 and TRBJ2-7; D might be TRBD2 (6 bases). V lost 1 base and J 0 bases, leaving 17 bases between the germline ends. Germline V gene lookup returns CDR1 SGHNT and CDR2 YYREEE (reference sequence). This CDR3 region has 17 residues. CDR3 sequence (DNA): TGTGCCAGCAGCTTGTCAATGCGGCGGGGAGCCTCCTACGAGCAGTACTTC. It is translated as CASSLSMRRGASYEQYF.

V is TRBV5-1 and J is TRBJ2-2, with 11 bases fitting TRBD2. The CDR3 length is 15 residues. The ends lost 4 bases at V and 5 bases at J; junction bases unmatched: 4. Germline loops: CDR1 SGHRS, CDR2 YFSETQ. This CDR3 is CASSPGLAVTGELFF. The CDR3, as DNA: TGCGCCAGCAGCCCGGGACTAGCGGTTACCGGGGAGCTGTTTTTT.